Each of the 25 T cell receptor beta chains below was sequenced from the same sample in a study of T cell changes during pregnancy in multiple sclerosis. Some clones are missing from TCRdb's copy, which holds only in-frame ones; the method was immunoSEQ multiplex PCR. The sample includes more than 80,000 clones, 92% seen only once; the top ten take more than 1.5%. The sample here was peripheral blood, taken in the first trimester of pregnancy. Receptor source: a female donor with multiple sclerosis, enrolled in a pregnancy study.

The chain carries TRBV10-3 and TRBJ2-7, with 7 bases identical to TRBD1. This CDR3 region has 15 residues. The J segment lost 2 bases and the V segment lost 1 base, leaving 5 bases of the junction unmatched. Per germline, CDR1 ENHRY and CDR2 SYGVKD. The CDR3 nucleotides read TGTGCCATCAGTGAGTGGGGGACAGACCCCTACGAGCAGTACTTC. Amino acids: CAISEWGTDPYEQYF.

V usage is TRBV19 and J usage is TRBJ2-7; 9 bases align to TRBD1. J lost 4 bases, V lost 5 bases, and 6 bases had no gene match. The CDR3 runs 14 residues. The germline gives CDR1 LNHDA, CDR2 SQIVND (reference sequence). CDR3 in amino acids: CASSFGTGKYEQYF. CDR3 DNA: TGTGCCAGTAGTTTCGGGACAGGGAAGTACGAGCAGTACTTC.

The chain carries TRBV28 and TRBJ2-3; D possibly corresponds to TRBD1 (6 bases). V was shortened by 5 bases and J by 4 bases, with 13 bases between the two germline ends. From germline, CDR1 is MDHEN and CDR2 SYDVKM. The CDR3 is 14 residues long. This chain's CDR3 is CASSPPRQADTQYF. CDR3 in DNA: TGTGCCAGCAGTCCCCCTCGACAGGCAGATACGCAGTATTTT.

This chain joins TRBV7-9 and TRBJ2-1; 9 nucleotides match TRBD2. Trimming took 8 bases from V and 8 from J; bases not matched to a gene: 10. This CDR3 is 14 amino acids long. Germline V lookup: CDR1 SEHNR, CDR2 FQNEAQ (reference sequence). The CDR3 DNA reads TGTGCCAGCGGACGGACTAGCGTGTTTCATGAGCAGTTCTTC. Translated: CASGRTSVFHEQFF.

The chain couples TRBV5-1 to TRBJ1-2, with D possibly TRBD1 on 6 matching bases. The germline V gene has CDR1 SGHRS and CDR2 YFSETQ. The CDR3 length is 14 residues. V dropped 0 bases and J dropped 1 base, with 7 bases sitting between them. DNA of the CDR3: TGCGCCAGCAGCTTGGAAGGGGGTAACTATGGCTACACCTTC. Its protein is CASSLEGGNYGYTF.

This chain links TRBV7-9 with TRBJ2-3; TRBD2 matches at 10 bases. Germline loops: CDR1 SEHNR, CDR2 FQNEAQ (reference sequence). The J segment lost 4 bases and the V segment lost 6 bases, leaving 10 bases of the junction unmatched. The CDR3 extends over 16 amino acids. The CDR3 region is CASRAGISGRSDTQYF. The CDR3, as DNA: TGTGCCAGCAGGGCAGGGATTAGCGGGAGGTCAGATACGCAGTATTTT.

The V and J genes are TRBV5-6 and TRBJ2-7; maybe TRBD2 (5 bases). The germline gives CDR1 SGHDT, CDR2 YYEEEE. The V and J ends lost 2 bases and 3 bases respectively, with 12 bases between them. This CDR3 is 14 amino acids long. The CDR3 DNA is TGTGCCAGCAGCTTAGTCGGGAAACGCTACGAGCAGTACTTC. Its protein is CASSLVGKRYEQYF.

The CDR3 nucleotides read TGTGCCAGTGCAAACCAACATACAGATACGCAGTATTTT. Translating gives CASANQHTDTQYF. This sequence joins TRBV19 and TRBJ2-3; D unclear. Trimming took 8 bases from V and 3 from J, leaving 12 bases between them. CDR1 and CDR2 (germline): LNHDA, SQIVND (reference sequence). The CDR3 is 13 amino acids. The variable domain in full, with the rest retrieved from reference TRBV19 and TRBJ2-3, is DGGITQSPKYLFRKEGQNVTLSCEQNLNHDAMYWYRQDPGQGLRLIYYSQIVNDFQKGDIAEGYSVSREKKESFPLTVTSAQKNPTAFYLCASANQHTDTQYFGPGTRLTVL.

V is TRBV5-1 and J is TRBJ1-3; 10 positions agree with TRBD1. Germline CDR1 reads SGHRS; CDR2 reads YFSETQ. The V segment lost 0 bases and the J segment 2 bases; nucleotides outside the gene matches: 14. The length of the CDR3 is 20 residues. CDR3 sequence: CASSLGLGTGTGETGNTIYF. The CDR3 nucleotides read TGCGCCAGCAGCTTGGGGCTGGGTACCGGGACAGGGGAAACTGGAAACACCATATATTTT.

This sequence joins TRBV9 and TRBJ1-1; TRBD1 matches 10 bases. CDR1 is SGDLS, CDR2 YYNGEE, per germline. The V and J ends lost 3 bases and 11 bases, in that order; junction bases with no gene match: 16. The CDR3 contains 16 residues. The CDR3 region has the DNA TGTGCCAGCAGCGGGAGCCGATACGACAGGGGGCGCCGGGCTTTCTTT. The encoded protein is CASSGSRYDRGRRAFF.

CDR3: CASSQKGASGANVLTF. The CDR3 DNA is TGTGCCAGCAGCCAAAAGGGGGCCTCTGGGGCCAACGTCCTGACTTTC. The chain is built from TRBV7-6 and TRBJ2-6; 7 nucleotides align to TRBD1. This CDR3 is built from 16 residues. Germline CDR1 is SGHVS and CDR2 is FNYEAQ. Trimming took 5 bases from V and 0 from J; bases not matched to a gene: 4.

The chain recombines TRBV6-4 with TRBJ2-1, with 10 bases matching TRBD2. This CDR3 has 15 residues. Germline CDR1 reads MRHNA; CDR2 reads SNTAGT. J lost 2 bases, V lost 5 bases, and 3 bases had no gene match. The CDR3 sequence: CASSPTSGTYNEQFF. The CDR3, as DNA: TGTGCCAGCAGTCCCACTAGCGGGACCTACAATGAGCAGTTCTTC.

The chain couples TRBV7-3 to TRBJ2-7; TRBD1 might be the D (6 bases). Germline-derived CDR1 and CDR2 are SGHTA and FQGTGA. The CDR3 is 15 amino acids. With 4 bases removed from V and 4 bases from J, the gap between germline ends came to 17 bases. The CDR3 sequence is CASSSKWTELYEQYF. DNA of the CDR3: TGTGCCAGCAGCTCAAAGTGGACAGAATTATACGAGCAGTACTTC.

The rearrangement joins TRBV5-5 to TRBJ2-2; D perhaps matches TRBD2 (6 bases). This CDR3 is 16 amino acids long. V shed 0 bases and J shed 4 bases, with 13 bases lying between them. The germline V gene has CDR1 SGHKS and CDR2 YYEKEE (reference sequence). CDR3 bases: TGTGCCAGCAGCTTGGTGTTAGCGGTTCCCACCGGGGAGCTGTTTTTT. Protein: CASSLVLAVPTGELFF.

The CDR3 sequence is CASSQDPSRFTGELFF. The CDR3 nucleotides read TGCGCCAGCAGCCAAGATCCGTCCCGTTTCACCGGGGAGCTGTTTTTT. The chain combines TRBV4-1 with TRBJ2-2; no clear D. Deletions cut 0 bases from V and 4 bases from J, with 12 bases between. CDR1 and CDR2 from the germline V gene are MGHRA and YSYEKL. The CDR3 runs to 16 residues.

V and J are TRBV5-1 and TRBJ2-2; 13 bases align to TRBD2. The CDR3 consists of 19 residues. Per germline, CDR1 SGHRS and CDR2 YFSETQ. The V and J ends lost 4 bases and 0 bases, in that order; junction bases with no gene match: 9. CDR3 amino acids: CASSRAATSGGTNTGELFF. The CDR3 DNA is TGCGCCAGCAGCCGAGCGGCGACTAGCGGGGGGACGAACACCGGGGAGCTGTTTTTT. Full variable domain (outside the CDR3, taken from reference TRBV5-1 and TRBJ2-2): KAGVTQTPRYLIKTRGQQVTLSCSPISGHRSVSWYQQTPGQGLQFLFEYFSETQRNKGNFPGRFSGRQFSNSRSEMNVSTLELGDSALYLCASSRAATSGGTNTGELFFGEGSRLTVL.

The chain uses TRBV10-3 and TRBJ1-5; no clear D gene. The CDR3 consists of 14 residues. V lost 10 bases and J 1 base, leaving 14 bases between the germline ends. Germline values: CDR1 ENHRY, CDR2 SYGVKD. The CDR3 protein is CATGGGESNQPQHF. CDR3 in DNA: TGTGCCACTGGCGGTGGCGAGAGCAATCAGCCCCAGCATTTT.

V is TRBV5-1 and J is TRBJ1-2; D unclear. Germline CDR1 is SGHRS and CDR2 is YFSETQ. The CDR3 sequence is 15 residues long. V was pared by 0 bases and J by 3 bases, with 12 bases between. The CDR3 loop reads CASSLAHGGDYGYTF. The CDR3, as DNA: TGCGCCAGCAGCTTGGCCCATGGCGGGGACTATGGCTACACCTTC.

The chain uses TRBV9 and TRBJ2-1; 7 bases match TRBD2. V lost 4 bases and J lost 0; bases outside the gene matches: 7. This CDR3 has 16 amino acids. The germline gives CDR1 SGDLS, CDR2 YYNGEE. Here the CDR3 reads CASSLGGESSYNEQFF. Written as DNA, the CDR3 is TGTGCCAGCAGCCTGGGAGGGGAGAGCTCCTACAATGAGCAGTTCTTC.

A few counts support this clone. V gene TRBV11-2 combines with J gene TRBJ1-2; D gene ambiguous. V lost 1 base, J lost 4 bases, and 7 bases lay in between. The CDR3 sequence is 13 residues long. Germline CDR1 is SGHAT and CDR2 is FQNNGV. This CDR3 is CASSLGESYGYTF. As DNA, the CDR3 is TGTGCCAGCAGCTTAGGGGAGAGCTATGGCTACACCTTC.

This rearrangement joins TRBV7-6 to TRBJ2-7; no reliable D call. Germline CDR1 and CDR2: SGHVS and FNYEAQ. Trimming left V 2 bases short and J 1 base short, with 6 bases between. This CDR3 is built from 13 residues. This chain's CDR3 is CASSLSLSYEQYF. The DNA of the CDR3 is TGTGCCAGCAGCTTATCCCTATCCTACGAGCAGTACTTC.

This chain uses TRBV27 with TRBJ2-2; a possible D gene is TRBD1 (6 bases). Looked up from germline, CDR1 is MNHEY and CDR2 is SMNVEV (reference sequence). This CDR3 contains 16 residues. The V end lost 7 bases, the J end lost 0 bases, and 15 bases lay between the germline ends. CDR3 amino acids: CASTRTVAANTGELFF. The CDR3 nucleotides are TGTGCCAGCACCCGGACAGTGGCCGCGAACACCGGGGAGCTGTTTTTT.

The V call is TRBV5-5, the J call TRBJ1-1; D not certain. The CDR3 runs to 13 residues. V was pared by 3 bases and J by 0 bases, with 6 bases between. Germline V gene lookup returns CDR1 SGHKS and CDR2 YYEKEE (reference sequence). In DNA form, the CDR3 reads TGTGCCAGCAGCTGGGCGATGAACACTGAAGCTTTCTTT. Its translation: CASSWAMNTEAFF.

CDR3 loop: CASSLGGDGYTF. CDR3 bases: TGTGCCAGCAGCTTAGGCGGGGATGGCTACACCTTC. The rearrangement joins TRBV7-9 to TRBJ1-2; D is unresolved. The V gene lost 1 base and the J gene lost 6 bases, with 6 bases spanning the gap. The CDR3 contains 12 residues. In germline, CDR1 is SEHNR, CDR2 FQNEAQ (reference sequence). The whole variable domain, filled in from reference TRBV7-9 and TRBJ1-2, reads DTGVSQNPRHKITKRGQNVTFRCDPISEHNRLYWYRQTLGQGPEFLTYFQNEAQLEKSRLLSDRFSAERPKGSFSTLEIQRTEQGDSAMYLCASSLGGDGYTFGSGTRLTVV.

The V gene is TRBV30, the J gene TRBJ1-4; 7 bases are a match to TRBD1. The CDR3 loop spans 14 amino acids. The J segment lost 7 bases and the V segment lost 3 bases, leaving 8 bases of the junction unmatched. Germline loops: CDR1 GTSNPN, CDR2 SVGIG (reference sequence). The CDR3 DNA follows: TGTGCCTGGAGAGAAGAGGGGGCGGGTGAAAAACTGTTTTTT. Its translation is CAWREEGAGEKLFF.